This record covers a single T cell receptor beta chain. What this receptor recognizes is not known. No much larger clone exists at a distance of one base, and base qualities are not known. Whole blood was collected in K2EDTA tubes by collaborating institutions according to the institutions' own protocols. For TCRbeta analysis, collaborator samples were shipped as frozen whole blood, as isolated PBMCs, or as DNA extracted from either sample type. The immunoSEQ Assay, a bias-controlled multiplex PCR, was used to amplify TCRbeta CDR3 regions from genomic DNA. The original pipeline was this. The number of nucleated cells in each sample was estimated from the amplification of reference gene primers within the assay. To quantify the absolute abundance of each unique TCRbeta CDR3 rearrangement, sequence reads were collapsed and filtered. For each sample, productive Simpson clonality was calculated by taking the square root of Simpson's diversity index across productive rearrangements. In TCRdb, the immuneACCESS table is reduced to in-frame sequences with V and J assigned. These tables do not hold every clone; where another copy was compared, an unresolved V gene accounts for under half, and the others remain unexplained. Clonal size and the V and J genes are those of that table, whereas D and trimming came from the DNA. The sample table contains around 300,000 clones; only one count was recorded for roughly nine tenths of them. The biggest ten clones account for 2% to 2.5% of the sample.

The CDR3 runs 16 amino acids, cysteine and phenylalanine included. CDR3 DNA only is kept here, 48 bases in frame from base 1. Trimming takes 2 bases from V and 4 bases from J, and the germline ends sit 17 bases apart. Per the germline V gene, WSHSY is the CDR1 and SAAADI is the CDR2. The record originates from a study of blood T cell repertoires in COVID-19 (dated by TCRdb to 2020 to 2021). With regard to the full study: Collaborator samples came from the United States, Italy and Spain and covered acute and convalescent phases of COVID-19. Subjects who had been exposed to COVID-19, were actively infected with it, or had recovered from it provided the deeply sampled blood TCRbeta repertoires that made up the dataset. Where available, HLA class I and class II types were taken from metadata supplied by the sample provider and were not determined by assay-based typing. The material from the prospective study consisted of cDNA or gDNA derived from T cells, B-cell-depleted T cells, or PBMCs. A freely available public database, intended as a resource for researchers studying the immune response to SARS-CoV-2, is where the repertoires were released. Samples were obtained from the ongoing ImmuneRACE study (first 160 participants) and from 1,200 or so subjects provided by 6 global collaborators. A de-identified subject ID, COVID-19 status, age in years and sex were almost always included in the sample metadata.

Study-level results and caveats: How much clinical and demographic metadata was included differed by source and by participant, and the metadata was provided uncurated.

The rearrangement combines TRBV10-2 with TRBJ2-5; TRBD2 is perhaps the D gene, given 6 matching bases. This sequence was found in a man in his forties or fifties with acute or convalescent COVID-19. The sample consisted of peripheral blood. This receptor has the CDR3 CASSELWDSSLETQYF. The nucleotide sequence is given as TGCGCCAGCAGTGAGCTCTGGGACTCCTCCCTAGAGACCCAGTACTTC.